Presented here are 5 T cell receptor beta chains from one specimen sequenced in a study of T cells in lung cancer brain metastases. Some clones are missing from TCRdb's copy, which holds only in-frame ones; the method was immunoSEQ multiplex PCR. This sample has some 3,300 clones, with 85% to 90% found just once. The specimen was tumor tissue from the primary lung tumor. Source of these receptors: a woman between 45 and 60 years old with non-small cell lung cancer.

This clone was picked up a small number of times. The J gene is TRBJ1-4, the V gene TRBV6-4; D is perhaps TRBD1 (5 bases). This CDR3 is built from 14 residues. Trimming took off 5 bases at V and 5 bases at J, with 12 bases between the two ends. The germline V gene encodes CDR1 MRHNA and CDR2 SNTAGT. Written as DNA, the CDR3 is TGTGCCAGCAGTCAGGACGGGGGAAATGAAAAACTGTTTTTT. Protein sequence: CASSQDGGNEKLFF.

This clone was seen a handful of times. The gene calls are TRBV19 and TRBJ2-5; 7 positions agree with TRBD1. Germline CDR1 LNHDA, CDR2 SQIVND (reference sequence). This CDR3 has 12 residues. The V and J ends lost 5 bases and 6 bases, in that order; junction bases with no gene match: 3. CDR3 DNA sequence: TGTGCCAGTAGTCCGGGACAGCAGACCCAGTACTTC. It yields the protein CASSPGQQTQYF. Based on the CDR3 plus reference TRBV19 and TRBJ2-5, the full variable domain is DGGITQSPKYLFRKEGQNVTLSCEQNLNHDAMYWYRQDPGQGLRLIYYSQIVNDFQKGDIAEGYSVSREKKESFPLTVTSAQKNPTAFYLCASSPGQQTQYFGPGTRLLVL.

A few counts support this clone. The CDR3 loop is CASSLSTQERGYTF. DNA of the CDR3: TGTGCCAGCAGTCTTTCTACACAGGAGCGGGGCTACACCTTC. V usage is TRBV6-5 and J usage is TRBJ1-2, with a possible D match to TRBD1 (5 bases). CDR1 and CDR2 (germline): MNHEY, SVGAGI. The CDR3 spans 14 residues. The V and J ends lost 5 bases and 8 bases respectively, with 18 bases between them.

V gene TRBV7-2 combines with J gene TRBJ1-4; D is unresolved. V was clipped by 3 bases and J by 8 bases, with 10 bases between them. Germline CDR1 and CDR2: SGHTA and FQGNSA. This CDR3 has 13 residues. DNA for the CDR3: TGTGCCAGCAGCTTGAAACCTGAGGAAAAACTGTTTTTT. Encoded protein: CASSLKPEEKLFF.

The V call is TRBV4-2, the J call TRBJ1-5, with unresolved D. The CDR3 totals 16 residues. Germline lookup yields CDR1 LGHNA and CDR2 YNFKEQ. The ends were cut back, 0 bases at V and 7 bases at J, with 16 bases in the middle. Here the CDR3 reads CASSQEVRGQRQPQHF. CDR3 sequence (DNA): TGTGCCAGCAGCCAAGAAGTTAGAGGGCAGAGGCAGCCCCAGCATTTT.